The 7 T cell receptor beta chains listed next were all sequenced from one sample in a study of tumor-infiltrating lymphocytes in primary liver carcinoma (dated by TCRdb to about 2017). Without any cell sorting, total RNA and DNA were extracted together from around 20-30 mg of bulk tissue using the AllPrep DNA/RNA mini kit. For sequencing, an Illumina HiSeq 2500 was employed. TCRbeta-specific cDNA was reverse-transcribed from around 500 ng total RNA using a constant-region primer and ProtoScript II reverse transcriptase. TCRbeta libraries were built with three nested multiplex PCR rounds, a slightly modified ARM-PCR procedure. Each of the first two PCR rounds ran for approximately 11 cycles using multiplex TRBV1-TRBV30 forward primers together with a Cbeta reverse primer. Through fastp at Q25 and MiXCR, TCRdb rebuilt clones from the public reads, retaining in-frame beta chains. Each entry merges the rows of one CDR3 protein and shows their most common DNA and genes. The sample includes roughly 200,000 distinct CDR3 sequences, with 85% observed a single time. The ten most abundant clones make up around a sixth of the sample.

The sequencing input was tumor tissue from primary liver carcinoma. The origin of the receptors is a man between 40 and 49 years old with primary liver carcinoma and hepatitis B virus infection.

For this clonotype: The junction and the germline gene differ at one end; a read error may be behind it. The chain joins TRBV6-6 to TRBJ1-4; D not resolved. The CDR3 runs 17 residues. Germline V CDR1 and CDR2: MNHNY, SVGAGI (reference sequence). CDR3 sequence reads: CVSSYSTGRATNEKLFF. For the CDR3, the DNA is TGTGTCAGCAGTTACTCGACCGGGCGTGCTACTAATGAAAAACTGTTTTTT.

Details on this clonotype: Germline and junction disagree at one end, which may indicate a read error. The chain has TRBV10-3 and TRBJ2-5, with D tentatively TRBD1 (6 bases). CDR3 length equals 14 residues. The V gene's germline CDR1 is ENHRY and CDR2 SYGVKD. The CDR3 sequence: CVISATGLGETEYF. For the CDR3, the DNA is TGTGTCATCAGTGCGACAGGCTTGGGGGAGACCGAGTACTTC.

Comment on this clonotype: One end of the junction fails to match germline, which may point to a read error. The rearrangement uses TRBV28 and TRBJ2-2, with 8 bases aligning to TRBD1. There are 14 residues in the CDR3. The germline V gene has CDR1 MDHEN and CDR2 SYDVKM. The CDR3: CANSKTGVTGELFF. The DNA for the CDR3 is TGTGCCAACAGTAAGACAGGGGTGACCGGGGAGCTGTTTTTT.

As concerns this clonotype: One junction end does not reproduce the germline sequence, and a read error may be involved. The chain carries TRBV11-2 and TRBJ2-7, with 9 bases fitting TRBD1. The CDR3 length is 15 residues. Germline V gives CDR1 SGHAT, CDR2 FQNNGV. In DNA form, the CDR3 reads TGTGCCGGCAGCTTACGTTGGACAGGGGAGAACGAGCAGTACTTC. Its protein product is CAGSLRWTGENEQYF.

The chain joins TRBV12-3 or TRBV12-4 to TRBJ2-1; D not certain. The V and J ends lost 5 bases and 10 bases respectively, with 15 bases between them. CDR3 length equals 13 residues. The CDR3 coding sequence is TGTGCCAGCAGTCCTCTCCTGCGCCCCGAGCAGTTCTTC. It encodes CASSPLLRPEQFF.

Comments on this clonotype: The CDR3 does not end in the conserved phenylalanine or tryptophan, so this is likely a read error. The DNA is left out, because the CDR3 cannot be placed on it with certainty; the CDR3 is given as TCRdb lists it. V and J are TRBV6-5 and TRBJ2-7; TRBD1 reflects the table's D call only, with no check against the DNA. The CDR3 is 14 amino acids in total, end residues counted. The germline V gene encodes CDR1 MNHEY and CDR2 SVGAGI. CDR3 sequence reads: CASSPGTGRYEQHL.

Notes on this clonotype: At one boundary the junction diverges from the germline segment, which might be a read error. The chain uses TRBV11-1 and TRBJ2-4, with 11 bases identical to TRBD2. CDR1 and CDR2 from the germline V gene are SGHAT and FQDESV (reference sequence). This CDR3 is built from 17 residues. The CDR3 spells CAISFPETSGTKNLQYF. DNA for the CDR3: TGTGCCATCAGCTTTCCCGAGACTAGCGGGACTAAAAACCTTCAGTACTTC.